This entry lists 15 T cell receptor beta chains sequenced from one sample in a study of T cell changes during pregnancy in multiple sclerosis. The table came from immunoSEQ multiplex PCR; TCRdb's copy has only in-frame clones and leaves some out. The repertoire includes roughly 15,000 clones, about four fifths of them detected once, and more than 8% sits in the top ten. The material sequenced was CD8+ T cells from peripheral blood mononuclear cells, taken in the second trimester of pregnancy. Receptors were obtained from a female donor in good health, enrolled as a control in a pregnancy study.

This chain links TRBV5-4 with TRBJ1-1; 8 bases are a match to TRBD1. The CDR3 is made up of 14 amino acids. From germline, CDR1 is SGHNT and CDR2 YYREEE (reference sequence). V shed 2 bases, J shed 9 bases, and the junction held 9 bases outside the gene matches. CDR3 sequence: CASSFSDRGPKAFF. CDR3 nucleotide sequence: TGTGCCAGCAGCTTTTCCGACAGGGGCCCTAAAGCTTTCTTT.

V is TRBV4-3 and J is TRBJ2-5; D is possibly TRBD2 (6 bases). Germline loops: CDR1 LGHNA, CDR2 YSLEER. Trimming took off 4 bases at V and 3 bases at J, with 18 bases between the two ends. CDR3 length: 16 residues. CDR3 amino acids: CASSLGPAGREETQYF. The CDR3 nucleotides are TGCGCCAGCAGCCTTGGTCCCGCGGGGAGAGAAGAGACCCAGTACTTC.

The rearrangement links TRBV6-1 to TRBJ2-7; 9 positions match TRBD1. V lost 2 bases to trimming and J lost 6 bases; unmatched junction nucleotides: 5. The germline gives CDR1 MNHNS, CDR2 SASEGT. This CDR3 comprises 14 residues. The CDR3 is CASSERGTGIEQYF. The CDR3 DNA reads TGTGCCAGCAGTGAAAGGGGGACAGGGATCGAGCAGTACTTC.

V is TRBV27 and J is TRBJ2-7, with 8 bases matching TRBD1. Germline V gene data show CDR1 as MNHEY and CDR2 as SMNVEV (reference sequence). The V and J ends lost 9 bases and 2 bases, in that order; junction bases with no gene match: 6. The CDR3 has 13 amino acids. CDR3 bases: TGTGCCAGTGGGACAGGCACTACCTACGAGCAGTACTTC. Its translation is CASGTGTTYEQYF.

This chain links TRBV11-2 with TRBJ2-2; 7 bases match TRBD2. The CDR3 extends over 15 amino acids. The trim removed 5 bases at V and 5 bases at J, leaving 8 bases unmatched. The V gene's germline CDR1 is SGHAT and CDR2 FQNNGV. The CDR3 loop reads CASSLGRGSTGELFF. CDR3 DNA: TGTGCCAGCAGCCTAGGGCGGGGGAGTACCGGGGAGCTGTTTTTT.

This clone has a single count. This chain connects TRBV15 to TRBJ2-1; D remains unclear. Germline V gene sequence: CDR1 LNHNV, CDR2 YYDKDF (reference sequence). This CDR3 region has 14 residues. Between the trimmed V and J ends, which lost 9 bases and 3 bases, there was a span of 15 bases. The CDR3 loop is CATSFQSYYNEQFF. The CDR3 DNA reads TGTGCCACGTCCTTCCAGTCGTACTACAATGAGCAGTTCTTC.

The rearrangement joins TRBV7-8 to TRBJ2-7, with unresolved D. CDR3 length: 14 amino acids. The V gene lost 2 bases and the J gene lost 6 bases, with 14 bases spanning the gap. The germline V gene encodes CDR1 SGHVS and CDR2 FQNEAQ. The DNA for the CDR3 is TGTGCCAGCAGCTTAATCCTCAGATGGAGCGAGCAGTACTTC. The encoded protein is CASSLILRWSEQYF. Looking up the rest from reference TRBV7-8 and TRBJ2-7 gives the full variable domain: GAGVSQSPRYKVAKRGQDVALRCDPISGHVSLFWYQQALGQGPEFLTYFQNEAQLDKSGLPSDRFFAERPEGSVSTLKIQRTQQEDSAVYLCASSLILRWSEQYFGPGTRLTVT.

This chain connects TRBV9 to TRBJ1-2, with D hard to call. Trimming shortened V by 7 bases and J by 4 bases, and 20 bases separated the two germline ends. Germline assignment: CDR1 SGDLS and CDR2 YYNGEE. The CDR3 consists of 15 residues. The CDR3 DNA reads as TGTGCCAGCGCCCGCGGGATTCTACATCCCTATGGCTACACCTTC. Amino acid sequence: CASARGILHPYGYTF.

The chain is built from TRBV28 and TRBJ2-3; TRBD2 aligns across 8 bases. The CDR3 runs to 15 residues. The trim removed 6 bases at V and 7 bases at J, leaving 12 bases unmatched. Germline loops: CDR1 MDHEN, CDR2 SYDVKM. CDR3 region: CASSPGAGGVNTQYF. CDR3 in DNA: TGTGCCAGCAGCCCAGGGGCGGGGGGTGTGAATACGCAGTATTTT.

V and J are TRBV9 and TRBJ2-1; possible D gene TRBD2, 5 bases. From germline, CDR1 is SGDLS and CDR2 YYNGEE. V was pared by 0 bases and J by 5 bases, with 9 bases between. The length of the CDR3 is 14 residues. The CDR3: CASSVGGANNEQFF. The CDR3 nucleotides are TGTGCCAGCAGCGTAGGGGGAGCCAACAATGAGCAGTTCTTC.

This clone appeared a single time. This rearrangement joins TRBV27 to TRBJ1-2; 11 bases line up with TRBD1. Germline assignment: CDR1 MNHEY and CDR2 SMNVEV (reference sequence). The length of the CDR3 is 15 residues. With 6 bases clipped from V and 4 bases from J, the junction kept 7 bases outside the gene matches. The CDR3 nucleotides read TGTGCCAGCAGAACGGGACAGGGGGAAACCTATGGCTACACCTTC. Its protein product is CASRTGQGETYGYTF.

This chain joins TRBV5-1 and TRBJ2-1, with 12 bases lining up with TRBD2. This CDR3 comprises 15 residues. Germline V gives CDR1 SGHRS, CDR2 YFSETQ. Trimming removed 3 bases from V and 7 bases from J; junction bases left unmatched: 5. The CDR3 sequence: CASSSTSGGTNEQFF. CDR3 coding DNA: TGCGCCAGCAGCTCGACTAGCGGGGGTACGAATGAGCAGTTCTTC.

This chain uses TRBV11-2 with TRBJ1-1; D may be TRBD1 (5 bases). V was pared by 5 bases and J by 0 bases, with 16 bases between. This CDR3 region has 16 residues. CDR1 is SGHAT, CDR2 FQNNGV, per germline. The CDR3 sequence is CASSRGVGMMNTEAFF. For the CDR3, the DNA is TGTGCCAGCAGCCGGGGGGTGGGGATGATGAACACTGAAGCTTTCTTT.

The chain is built from TRBV27 and TRBJ2-3, with D tentatively TRBD2 (6 bases). CDR1 and CDR2 from the germline V gene are MNHEY and SMNVEV (reference sequence). V shed 4 bases and J shed 4 bases, with 6 bases lying between them. The CDR3 length is 12 residues. CDR3 in amino acids: CASSWGADTQYF. CDR3 coding DNA: TGTGCCAGCAGTTGGGGGGCAGATACGCAGTATTTT.

This chain uses TRBV4-3 with TRBJ1-1, with D maybe TRBD1 (5 bases). Deletions cut 4 bases from V and 0 bases from J, with 15 bases between. The length of the CDR3 is 16 residues. The germline V gene has CDR1 LGHNA and CDR2 YSLEER. The CDR3 region has the DNA TGCGCCAGCAGCCTCAAGCCGACAGAGATGAACACTGAAGCTTTCTTT. Protein: CASSLKPTEMNTEAFF.